This TCR beta chain was recorded in a study of T cells in Graves' hyperthyroidism and ophthalmopathy. Study findings and constraints: The model foresaw ophthalmopathy a median 6.5 months prior to onset.

Patients were excluded because of uncontrolled infection, other autoimmune disease, pregnancy or lactation. At first hyperthyroidism diagnosis, before any ophthalmopathy symptoms, the blood sample was collected. From roughly 10 ml of fresh peripheral blood, PBMCs were isolated. Points on this clonotype: The antigen remains unidentified.

The CDR3 regions of TCR beta were amplified from RNA transcripts. The TCR CDR3 was amplified in a first-round RT-PCR using the HTBI primer set. TCRdb ran MiXCR on the multiplex PCR reads and lists one entry per CDR3 protein. The top ten clones hold over 15% of a sample with about 720,000 distinct CDR3 sequences, roughly a sixth of them seen once. V lost 4 bases, J lost 2 bases, and 9 bases lay in between. Germline V lookup: CDR1 LGHDT, CDR2 YNNKEL (reference sequence). This CDR3 comprises 15 residues. J is TRBJ2-6 and V is TRBV3-1; tentatively, D is TRBD1 (5 bases). Input material: blood. This receptor was identified in a woman aged 50 to 60 with Graves' hyperthyroidism that later progressed to Graves' ophthalmopathy. The DNA of the CDR3 is TGTGCCAGCAGCCTCACAGGAGCTGGGGCCAACGTCCTGACTTTC. The encoded protein is CASSLTGAGANVLTF. Using reference TRBV3-1 and TRBJ2-6 for the parts outside the CDR3, the full variable domain is DTAVSQTPKYLVTQMGNDKSIKCEQNLGHDTMYWYKQDSKKFLKIMFSYNNKELIINETVPNRFSPKSPDKAHLNLHINSLELGDSAVYFCASSLTGAGANVLTFGAGSRLTVL.